This T cell receptor beta chain comes out of a study of cytomegalovirus exposure and HLA in healthy donors. For the study at large: It was reported in a later analysis that the 90 to 150 validation repertoires used the same platform as the roughly 640 first-cohort repertoires.

The CDR3 is made up of 15 amino acids. Germline-derived CDR1 and CDR2 are LGHNA and YSLEER. V lost 0 bases to trimming and J lost 4 bases, with 12 bases between them. Only in-frame clones appear in the TCRdb table, and some are missing; sequencing was by immunoSEQ multiplex PCR. There are about 160,000 clones in the sample; roughly 96% occur only once, and 0.8% to 1% lies in the top ten. For this clone: Its antigen is still unknown.

Overall study findings and caveats: Across donors, most TCRs were seen rarely, yet some public ones were widespread. Cytomegalovirus-associated status was assigned to 164 TCR beta chains. The finding came from a later analysis; first-cohort TCR clusters tended to co-occur in the 130 or so validation repertoires.

This TCR came from a young woman in good health and CMV-seronegative. The rearrangement joins TRBV4-3 to TRBJ1-2; D unresolved. Source material: PBMCs. CDR3 sequence: CASSQEIATSYGYTF. CDR3 bases: TGCGCCAGCAGCCAAGAAATTGCCACAAGCTATGGCTACACCTTC.